This T cell receptor beta chain appears in the sequencing data of a study of T-cell reconstitution after alpha-beta-depleted transplantation in children. Study-level results: After one year, T-cell counts and TCRbeta diversity mostly came from new T cells. There were some patients whose high TCRbeta diversity at day 60 came from surviving recipient T cells and thymic progenitors. Reports say that about two months after transplant, the alpha-beta T cells came out of several hundred graft clones that had expanded.

Turning to this clonotype: Its specificity is unknown.

Preparing the TCRbeta library involved the use of unique molecular identifiers. TCRdb redid the calling of the PCR reads with MiXCR, one entry per CDR3 protein. The sample contains approximately 1,000,000 distinct CDR3 sequences, about 29% of which appear only once. The CDR3 contains 17 residues. In germline, CDR1 is SGHDT, CDR2 YYEEEE. V lost 2 bases to trimming and J lost 0 bases, with 16 bases between them. The gene calls are TRBV5-6 and TRBJ2-3; possibly TRBD2 for D (6 bases). The clonotype comes from a boy in the first two years of life who had a stem cell transplant for SCID, so the T cells may come from the graft donor. The specimen was PBMCs, mostly from graft donor cells, collected 360 days after TCRalphabeta/CD19-depleted stem cell transplant. CDR3 in DNA: TGTGCCAGCAGCTTACAGCGGGTCCTCCCTAGCACAGATACGCAGTATTTT. As protein: CASSLQRVLPSTDTQYF.